A selection of T cell receptor beta chains follows, all from one sample in a study of T cell repertoires in cytomegalovirus infection. TCRdb ran MiXCR on the reads and lists one entry per CDR3 protein. The sample comprises around 190,000 distinct CDR3 sequences, over 13% of which are singletons, and about a quarter rests with the top ten. Sequencing was carried out using PBMCs. All receptors come from a human donor in good health (CMV status not recorded). Some clones in this sample may be carry-over from other donors' samples. CDR3s include the opening cysteine and the closing phenylalanine or tryptophan. Each record gives: J gene, D gene, clone size, V gene, CDR3 DNA, CDR3 protein. The D gene is left open where the match is weak. Where a row states a size, it is once, few, many or the class of an expanded clone; other rows omit it.

j_gene: TRBJ1-4
d_gene: -
abundance: -
v_gene: TRBV6-6
CDR3nt: TGTGCCAGCAGTTACTCGGGCAGTAATGAAAAACTGTTTTTT
CDR3aa: CASSYSGSNEKLFF

j_gene: TRBJ1-5
d_gene: -
abundance: -
v_gene: TRBV7-2
CDR3nt: TGTGCCAGCAGCTTAGGGTGGACAGAAAATCAGCCCCAGCATTTT
CDR3aa: CASSLGWTENQPQHF

j_gene: TRBJ2-7
d_gene: -
abundance: -
v_gene: TRBV18
CDR3nt: TGTGCCAGCTCACCGACCAACAAACCCCACTACGAGCAGTACTTC
CDR3aa: CASSPTNKPHYEQYF

j_gene: TRBJ2-3
d_gene: -
abundance: many
v_gene: TRBV5-6
CDR3nt: TGTGCCAGCAGCTTGCACGGATCCCGAACAGATACGCAGTATTTT
CDR3aa: CASSLHGSRTDTQYF

j_gene: TRBJ2-5
d_gene: -
abundance: few
v_gene: TRBV29-1
CDR3nt: TGCAGCGTCCGATTAGTAGGAGAGACCCAGTACTTC
CDR3aa: CSVRLVGETQYF

j_gene: TRBJ2-1
d_gene: -
abundance: -
v_gene: TRBV29-1
CDR3nt: TGCAGCGTTGGGGCCAGTAACAATGAGCAGTTCTTC
CDR3aa: CSVGASNNEQFF

j_gene: TRBJ2-1
d_gene: TRBD2
abundance: many
v_gene: TRBV7-2
CDR3nt: TGTGCCAGCAGCTTAGACGGGACTAGCGCTTACAATGAGCAGTTCTTC
CDR3aa: CASSLDGTSAYNEQFF

j_gene: TRBJ1-2
d_gene: -
abundance: -
v_gene: TRBV20-1
CDR3nt: TGCAGTGCTAGAGATTCGGTTGGCCGGATCTATGGCTACACCTTC
CDR3aa: CSARDSVGRIYGYTF

j_gene: TRBJ1-1
d_gene: TRBD1
abundance: -
v_gene: TRBV5-1
CDR3nt: TGCGCCAGCAGCCCGACAGGGACAGTCGGCGGTGGCACTGAAGCTTTCTTT
CDR3aa: CASSPTGTVGGGTEAFF

j_gene: TRBJ2-1
d_gene: -
abundance: few
v_gene: TRBV6-2/TRBV6-3
CDR3nt: TGTGCCAGCCTTTTGGGGGGTAGCTCCTACAATGAGCAGTTCTTC
CDR3aa: CASLLGGSSYNEQFF

j_gene: TRBJ2-1
d_gene: TRBD2
abundance: many
v_gene: TRBV10-3
CDR3nt: TGTGCCATCAGTGAACCGGGAGGGCCCTACAATGAGCAGTTCTTC
CDR3aa: CAISEPGGPYNEQFF

j_gene: TRBJ1-3
d_gene: -
abundance: many
v_gene: TRBV7-9
CDR3nt: TGTGCCAGCAGCTTTCAGGGGTTCGGAAACACCATATATTTT
CDR3aa: CASSFQGFGNTIYF

j_gene: TRBJ2-7
d_gene: TRBD2
abundance: many
v_gene: TRBV7-6
CDR3nt: TGTGCCAGCAGCCCCCCCGGGACTAGCGGGAGTCCCTACGAGCAGTACTTC
CDR3aa: CASSPPGTSGSPYEQYF

j_gene: TRBJ2-2
d_gene: TRBD1
abundance: -
v_gene: TRBV29-1
CDR3nt: TGCAGTACGGACAGGGGGACCGGGGAGCTGTTTTTT
CDR3aa: CSTDRGTGELFF

j_gene: TRBJ2-3
d_gene: TRBD2
abundance: many
v_gene: TRBV4-2
CDR3nt: TGTGCCAGCAGCCAAGATCGGGCGGGAGGGCCCACAGATACGCAGTATTTT
CDR3aa: CASSQDRAGGPTDTQYF

j_gene: TRBJ1-5
d_gene: -
abundance: -
v_gene: TRBV28
CDR3nt: TGTGCCAGCAGTTTGAGGTGGGTTGGTCAGCCCCAGCATTTT
CDR3aa: CASSLRWVGQPQHF

j_gene: TRBJ2-3
d_gene: -
abundance: -
v_gene: TRBV6-5
CDR3nt: TGTGCCAGCAGGCCGCGGGGGCCAGATACGCAGTATTTT
CDR3aa: CASRPRGPDTQYF

j_gene: TRBJ2-4
d_gene: -
abundance: -
v_gene: TRBV28
CDR3nt: TGTGCCAGCAGTACTCGGACGATAGCCAAAAACATTCAGTACTTC
CDR3aa: CASSTRTIAKNIQYF

j_gene: TRBJ2-1
d_gene: -
abundance: many
v_gene: TRBV7-2
CDR3nt: TGTGCCAGCAGCGGACTCGTAGGGGAGCAGTTCTTC
CDR3aa: CASSGLVGEQFF

j_gene: TRBJ1-5
d_gene: -
abundance: many
v_gene: TRBV7-9
CDR3nt: TGTGCCAGCAGCGCCGCCGGTGGCAATCAGCCCCAGCATTTT
CDR3aa: CASSAAGGNQPQHF

j_gene: TRBJ2-7
d_gene: TRBD1
abundance: -
v_gene: TRBV7-9
CDR3nt: TGTGCCAGCAGCCGTGGGGGACAGGGGACCAACGAGCAGTACTTC
CDR3aa: CASSRGGQGTNEQYF

j_gene: TRBJ1-1
d_gene: -
abundance: -
v_gene: TRBV4-1
CDR3nt: TGCGCCAGCAGCCAAGAGTGGGGGACCACTGAAGCTTTCTTT
CDR3aa: CASSQEWGTTEAFF

j_gene: TRBJ2-1
d_gene: -
abundance: many
v_gene: TRBV28
CDR3nt: TGTGCCAGCAGTTTATCCCTCCTAGGTCAGAATGAGCAGTTCTTC
CDR3aa: CASSLSLLGQNEQFF

j_gene: TRBJ1-1
d_gene: -
abundance: many
v_gene: TRBV7-3
CDR3nt: TGTGCCAGCAGCCAAGGTCGGAACACTGAAGCTTTCTTT
CDR3aa: CASSQGRNTEAFF

j_gene: TRBJ2-1
d_gene: TRBD2
abundance: -
v_gene: TRBV29-1
CDR3nt: TGCAGCGTTGAAGGGGGTAGCGGGATTACCTACAATGAGCAGTTCTTC
CDR3aa: CSVEGGSGITYNEQFF

j_gene: TRBJ1-4
d_gene: TRBD1
abundance: many
v_gene: TRBV7-9
CDR3nt: TGTGCCAGCTGTCCCCCGACAGGGGCACATGAAAAACTGTTTTTT
CDR3aa: CASCPPTGAHEKLFF

j_gene: TRBJ2-1
d_gene: -
abundance: few
v_gene: TRBV19
CDR3nt: TGTGCCAGTGGGGGGAGGCAAGCCTACAATGAGCAGTTCTTC
CDR3aa: CASGGRQAYNEQFF

j_gene: TRBJ1-1
d_gene: TRBD1
abundance: many
v_gene: TRBV4-1
CDR3nt: TGCGCCAGCAGCCTTTACAGGGGGCGAGGGACTGAAGCTTTCTTT
CDR3aa: CASSLYRGRGTEAFF

j_gene: TRBJ2-1
d_gene: -
abundance: -
v_gene: TRBV11-2
CDR3nt: TGTGCCAGCAGCAACCGGTTTGCCGGGGATGAGCAGTTCTTC
CDR3aa: CASSNRFAGDEQFF

j_gene: TRBJ2-7
d_gene: TRBD2
abundance: once
v_gene: TRBV7-3
CDR3nt: TGTGCCAGCAGCTTAGGAGCGGGAGAGACCTACGAGCAGTACTTC
CDR3aa: CASSLGAGETYEQYF

j_gene: TRBJ1-1
d_gene: -
abundance: few
v_gene: TRBV12-3/TRBV12-4
CDR3nt: TGTGCCAGCATAAGAGACAGGGAAGCTTTCTTT
CDR3aa: CASIRDREAFF

j_gene: TRBJ1-4
d_gene: TRBD1
abundance: few
v_gene: TRBV29-1
CDR3nt: TGCAGCGTAGGACAGGGAACTAATGAAAAACTGTTTTTT
CDR3aa: CSVGQGTNEKLFF

j_gene: TRBJ1-1
d_gene: -
abundance: many
v_gene: TRBV29-1
CDR3nt: TGCAGCGTGTCACAGGCCCCTCAGACTGAAGCTTTCTTT
CDR3aa: CSVSQAPQTEAFF

j_gene: TRBJ2-7
d_gene: -
abundance: many
v_gene: TRBV7-2
CDR3nt: TGTGCCAGCAGCTTACGTGCGCGGTGGAGCTCCTACGAGCAGTACTTC
CDR3aa: CASSLRARWSSYEQYF

j_gene: TRBJ1-5
d_gene: -
abundance: many
v_gene: TRBV6-2/TRBV6-3
CDR3nt: TGTGCCAGCAGTTTCGAGGGGTCTACTAATCAGCCCCAGCATTTT
CDR3aa: CASSFEGSTNQPQHF

j_gene: TRBJ1-2
d_gene: -
abundance: many
v_gene: TRBV28
CDR3nt: TGTGCCAGCAGTACAGGGTATGGCTACACCTTC
CDR3aa: CASSTGYGYTF

j_gene: TRBJ1-6
d_gene: -
abundance: many
v_gene: TRBV28
CDR3nt: TGTGCCAGCAGTACCCCCCGGGACACTAATTCACCCCTCCACTTT
CDR3aa: CASSTPRDTNSPLHF

j_gene: TRBJ2-2
d_gene: -
abundance: -
v_gene: TRBV9
CDR3nt: TGTGCCAGCAGCGTAGGTCTAGCAATAAACACCGGGGAGCTGTTTTTT
CDR3aa: CASSVGLAINTGELFF

j_gene: TRBJ1-1
d_gene: TRBD1
abundance: many
v_gene: TRBV7-9
CDR3nt: TGTGCCAGCAGCTTAAACGGAGGGGGCAACACTGAAGCTTTCTTT
CDR3aa: CASSLNGGGNTEAFF

j_gene: TRBJ1-2
d_gene: TRBD1
abundance: few
v_gene: TRBV29-1
CDR3nt: TGCAGCGTTGGACAGGGATTTCAGGATGGCTACACCTTC
CDR3aa: CSVGQGFQDGYTF

j_gene: TRBJ2-5
d_gene: TRBD2
abundance: few
v_gene: TRBV28
CDR3nt: TGTGCCAGCAGTTTATCAGCGGGGGGGCCTAGGCTAGGCCAAGAGACCCAGTACTTC
CDR3aa: CASSLSAGGPRLGQETQYF

j_gene: TRBJ1-2
d_gene: -
abundance: many
v_gene: TRBV3-1
CDR3nt: TGTGCCAGCGAAGGAGGTGGCTATGGCTACACCTTC
CDR3aa: CASEGGGYGYTF

j_gene: TRBJ2-1
d_gene: TRBD2
abundance: few
v_gene: TRBV6-5
CDR3nt: TGTGCCAGCAGTTACCGGGACTACTACAATGAGCAGTTCTTC
CDR3aa: CASSYRDYYNEQFF

j_gene: TRBJ1-1
d_gene: -
abundance: -
v_gene: TRBV19
CDR3nt: TGTGCCAGTAGTAGGATGAACACTGAAGCTTTCTTT
CDR3aa: CASSRMNTEAFF

j_gene: TRBJ2-5
d_gene: TRBD1
abundance: many
v_gene: TRBV7-8
CDR3nt: TGTGCCAGCAGCCTTTTCTGGGACAGCCAATTACAAGAGACCCAGTACTTC
CDR3aa: CASSLFWDSQLQETQYF

j_gene: TRBJ1-5
d_gene: TRBD1
abundance: many
v_gene: TRBV7-8
CDR3nt: TGTGCCAGCAGCTTAGGTGGACAGGCGATAAATCAGCCCCAGCATTTT
CDR3aa: CASSLGGQAINQPQHF

j_gene: TRBJ2-1
d_gene: TRBD2
abundance: few
v_gene: TRBV19
CDR3nt: TGTGCCAGTTCTAGCGGGTCTAAGCAGTTCTTC
CDR3aa: CASSSGSKQFF

j_gene: TRBJ1-2
d_gene: -
abundance: many
v_gene: TRBV28
CDR3nt: TGTGCCAGCAGTAGATCCCAGGGGTTCAATGGCTACACCTTC
CDR3aa: CASSRSQGFNGYTF

j_gene: TRBJ2-4
d_gene: TRBD1
abundance: many
v_gene: TRBV7-2
CDR3nt: TGTGCCAGCAGCCCCGCCGGGACAGCTTTAGCCAAAAACATTCAGTACTTC
CDR3aa: CASSPAGTALAKNIQYF

j_gene: TRBJ2-7
d_gene: -
abundance: many
v_gene: TRBV5-6
CDR3nt: TGTGCCAGCAGCTTTTACAGACCCTTACCTTACGAGCAGTACTTC
CDR3aa: CASSFYRPLPYEQYF

j_gene: TRBJ2-1
d_gene: TRBD1
abundance: few
v_gene: TRBV6-2/TRBV6-3
CDR3nt: TGTGCCAGCAGTTACTCAGGCAGAACAGGGGTTCGAAGTAGGAATGAGCAGTTCTTC
CDR3aa: CASSYSGRTGVRSRNEQFF